A single sample is the source of the 3 T cell receptor beta chains below, sequenced in a study of spatial heterogeneity in lung cancer. MiXCR, run by TCRdb on the 5' RACE reads, gives a single entry per CDR3 protein. The sample includes some 5,000 distinct CDR3 sequences, 29% seen only once; the top ten take about 28%. Time point defined: sample taken at primary tumor resection. The antigens these receptors bind are not known. Study-level findings and limits: Counts of expanded intratumoral alpha and beta TCRs tracked tumor mutation counts.

The sample consisted of lung tumor tissue, taken at surgery. All receptors come from a female donor with early-stage non-small cell lung cancer.

By its share, this clonotype is medium-sized. V and J are TRBV25-1 and TRBJ1-5; 7 bases are shared with TRBD1. The V gene end was trimmed by 8 bases and the J gene end by 1 base; junction bases not matched to a gene: 5. The V gene's germline CDR1 is MGHDK and CDR2 SYGVNS. This CDR3 region has 14 residues. The CDR3 sequence: CASAGQTSNQPQHF. The CDR3 DNA reads TGTGCCAGCGCGGGACAGACAAGCAATCAGCCCCAGCATTTT.

This clonotype counts as medium-sized. The chain links TRBV11-2 to TRBJ2-5; TRBD1 or TRBD2 may be the D gene (5 bases each). This CDR3 spans 15 amino acids. Trimming left V 5 bases short and J 5 bases short, with 18 bases between. CDR1 is SGHAT and CDR2 is FQNNGV in the germline V gene. The CDR3 protein is CASSLNRVREETQYF. The CDR3 coding sequence is TGTGCCAGCAGCCTCAACCGGGTCAGGGAGGAGACCCAGTACTTC.

A word on this clonotype: The junction shows a germline mismatch at one end, possibly a read error. The chain has TRBV7-2 and TRBJ2-2, with a weak D call TRBD2 (6 bases). Germline lookup yields CDR1 SGHTA and CDR2 FQGNSA. This CDR3 comprises 16 residues. The CDR3 region is CASSLLRGTFTRELFF. CDR3 sequence (DNA): TGTGCCAGCAGCTTACTCCGGGGGACCTTCACCAGGGAGCTGTTTTTT.